Shown below are 23 T cell receptor beta chains from a single sample sequenced in a study of blood T cell repertoires in COVID-19. Sequencing was performed with immunoSEQ multiplex PCR; in TCRdb, only in-frame clones are kept and a portion is missing. The sample lists under 400,000 clones; roughly 90% were seen once. Sequencing was done on a sample of peripheral blood. These receptors were taken from a woman aged 30 to 39 with COVID-19, enrolled during active disease.

CDR3 in amino acids: CASSLTGGGAVNEKLFF. In nucleotides, the CDR3 is TGTGCCAGCAGCCTCACAGGAGGGGGCGCCGTAAATGAAAAACTGTTTTTT. The rearrangement links TRBV11-2 to TRBJ1-4; 7 bases agree with TRBD1. V gave up 5 bases and J gave up 5 bases; unmatched junction bases: 14. This CDR3 region has 17 residues. Per the germline V gene, CDR1 is SGHAT and CDR2 is FQNNGV.

This sequence joins TRBV6-1 and TRBJ2-3, with unresolved D. Trimming removed 2 bases from V and 3 bases from J, with 9 bases in between. This CDR3 contains 14 residues. CDR1 MNHNS and CDR2 SASEGT come from the germline V gene. The CDR3 loop reads CASSELVVTDTQYF. DNA for the CDR3: TGTGCCAGCAGTGAACTGGTAGTTACAGATACGCAGTATTTT.

The V gene is TRBV6-5, the J gene TRBJ1-2, with a weak D call TRBD1 (5 bases). The CDR3 has 14 amino acids. Looked up from germline, CDR1 is MNHEY and CDR2 is SVGAGI. The V end was cut by 3 bases, the J end by 8 bases, with 16 bases between. This CDR3 is CASSYREGSGGYTF. As DNA, the CDR3 is TGTGCCAGCAGTTATAGGGAGGGGTCAGGCGGCTACACCTTC.

The chain couples TRBV5-6 to TRBJ2-5, with D possibly matching TRBD2 (6 bases). V lost 2 bases, J lost 2 bases, and 13 bases lay in between. CDR1 is SGHDT, CDR2 YYEEEE, per germline. There are 15 residues in the CDR3. Written as DNA, the CDR3 is TGTGCCAGCAGCTTCGTCGGGGGAGCACAAGAGACCCAGTACTTC. Translating gives CASSFVGGAQETQYF.

This sequence joins TRBV3-1 (or the pseudogene TRBV3-2) and TRBJ2-1; D may be TRBD2 (7 bases). V was pared by 1 base and J by 2 bases, with 9 bases between. CDR1 is LGHDT, CDR2 YNNKEL, per germline (reference sequence). CDR3 length: 15 amino acids. In nucleotides, the CDR3 is TGTGCCAGCAGCCAAGTGGGGGGGCCCTACAATGAGCAGTTCTTC. It translates to CASSQVGGPYNEQFF.

This chain joins TRBV6-1 and TRBJ1-5; D call uncertain. CDR1 MNHNS and CDR2 SASEGT come from the germline V gene. The V end lost 1 base, the J end lost 10 bases, and 14 bases lay between the germline ends. The CDR3 contains 14 residues. CDR3 amino acids: CASSEGSSVFPQHF. CDR3 sequence (DNA): TGTGCCAGCAGTGAAGGTTCCAGCGTATTCCCCCAGCATTTT.

This chain uses TRBV6-1 with TRBJ1-5; D call uncertain. Germline CDR1 and CDR2: MNHNS and SASEGT. The CDR3 has 15 residues. The V gene lost 2 bases and the J gene lost 0 bases, with 8 bases spanning the gap. CDR3 region: CASSELPGSNQPQHF. In DNA, the CDR3 is TGTGCCAGCAGTGAACTCCCGGGTAGCAATCAGCCCCAGCATTTT.

The J gene is TRBJ2-1, the V gene TRBV7-2; 15 nucleotides agree with TRBD2. Unmatched junction bases numbered 12, after V lost 5 bases and J lost 7 bases. CDR3 length: 18 amino acids. CDR1 and CDR2 from the germline V gene are SGHTA and FQGNSA. Written as DNA, the CDR3 is TGTGCCAGCAGCGGCGGGGTGGGACTAGCGGGAGGATGGAATGAGCAGTTCTTC. Encoded protein: CASSGGVGLAGGWNEQFF.

In DNA, the CDR3 is TGTGCCAGCAGCACGACAGGCCTTGAAGCTTTCTTT. Encoded protein: CASSTTGLEAFF. The rearrangement joins TRBV7-9 to TRBJ1-1; a possible D gene is TRBD1 (6 bases). Germline CDR1 reads SEHNR; CDR2 reads FQNEAQ (reference sequence). Between the trimmed V and J ends, which lost 5 bases and 7 bases, there was a span of 11 bases. The CDR3 runs to 12 residues.

V is TRBV27 and J is TRBJ1-4; D is possibly TRBD1 (5 bases). The CDR3 loop spans 14 amino acids. Between the trimmed V and J ends, which lost 5 bases and 2 bases, there was a span of 9 bases. Germline V lookup: CDR1 MNHEY, CDR2 SMNVEV (reference sequence). The chain's CDR3 is CASSRGGTNEKLFF. CDR3 bases: TGTGCCAGCAGTCGGGGGGGGACTAATGAAAAACTGTTTTTT.

This clone came up a few times. This sequence joins TRBV27 and TRBJ1-1; no definite D call. V was trimmed by 2 bases and J by 7 bases, leaving 17 bases between them. The germline gives CDR1 MNHEY, CDR2 SMNVEV (reference sequence). The CDR3 covers 15 residues. CDR3 sequence reads: CASSLVGGQKSEAFF. The CDR3 bases are TGTGCCAGCAGTTTAGTGGGAGGGCAGAAGAGTGAAGCTTTCTTT.

CDR3 coding DNA: TGTGCCGTCTCAGGGACAGGGAACACCGGGGAGCTGTTTTTT. Translation gives CAVSGTGNTGELFF. The chain recombines TRBV24-1 with TRBJ2-2; 8 nucleotides line up with TRBD1. The CDR3 has 14 amino acids. J lost 1 base, V lost 12 bases, and 6 bases had no gene match. The germline V gene has CDR1 KGHDR and CDR2 SFDVKD.

The gene calls are TRBV6-5 and TRBJ2-1; 7 bases are a match to TRBD2. This CDR3 has 14 residues. Germline CDR1 reads MNHEY; CDR2 reads SVGAGI. V was clipped by 7 bases and J by 3 bases; unmatched bases: 6. The CDR3 nucleotides read TGTGCCAGCACGGCGGGAGATTACTACAATGAGCAGTTCTTC. Translation: CASTAGDYYNEQFF.

The J gene is TRBJ1-1, the V gene TRBV3-1 (or the pseudogene TRBV3-2); D possibly corresponds to TRBD1 (5 bases). CDR3 length equals 14 residues. Germline assignment: CDR1 LGHDT and CDR2 YNNKEL (reference sequence). With 1 base removed from V and 5 bases from J, the gap between germline ends came to 11 bases. For the CDR3, the DNA is TGTGCCAGCAGCCAAGGCTCGGGGGAGACTGAAGCTTTCTTT. It codes for CASSQGSGETEAFF.

The chain links TRBV29-1 to TRBJ1-4; possibly TRBD1 for D (5 bases). Germline CDR1 and CDR2: SQVTM and ANQGSEA. This CDR3 contains 13 residues. The germline V and J ends were trimmed by 4 bases and 7 bases, with 13 bases remaining between them. CDR3 region: CSVANQGGEKLFF. CDR3 nucleotide sequence: TGCAGCGTTGCGAATCAGGGTGGTGAAAAACTGTTTTTT.

The V gene is TRBV7-9, the J gene TRBJ2-7; TRBD2 agrees at 15 bases. The CDR3 runs to 17 residues. Germline CDR1 SEHNR, CDR2 FQNEAQ (reference sequence). V lost 3 bases to trimming and J lost 2 bases; unmatched junction nucleotides: 5. CDR3 coding DNA: TGTGCCAGCAGCTTGGGACTAGCGGGAGGTGTAACCTACGAGCAGTACTTC. Protein product: CASSLGLAGGVTYEQYF.

The chain joins TRBV29-1 to TRBJ2-1, with TRBD2 as a possible D gene (6 bases). This CDR3 comprises 13 residues. The germline V and J ends were trimmed by 3 bases and 9 bases, with 15 bases remaining between them. Looked up from germline, CDR1 is SQVTM and CDR2 is ANQGSEA. Written as DNA, the CDR3 is TGCAGCGTTGAGCCCCGCGGGGAAGGTGAGCAGTTCTTC. Translated: CSVEPRGEGEQFF.

The genes are TRBV4-1 and TRBJ1-5, with TRBD1 identical over 11 bases. Trimming cost V 4 bases and J 7 bases; bases outside gene matches: 6. The CDR3 contains 15 residues. Germline CDR1 and CDR2: MGHRA and YSYEKL. The CDR3 bases are TGCGCCAGCAGCCTCGGACAGGGGGCGGGACAGCCCCAGCATTTT. Translated: CASSLGQGAGQPQHF.

This clone was recorded only once. This rearrangement joins TRBV28 to TRBJ2-6, with D tentatively TRBD1 (5 bases). V lost 3 bases to trimming and J lost 4 bases, with 13 bases between them. Per germline, CDR1 MDHEN and CDR2 SYDVKM. This CDR3 is 16 amino acids long. The CDR3 is CASSFGQRAGANVLTF. The CDR3 DNA sequence: TGTGCCAGCAGTTTCGGACAAAGGGCCGGGGCCAACGTCCTGACTTTC.

This chain joins TRBV20-1 and TRBJ2-5; 8 bases fit TRBD2. CDR1 is DFQATT and CDR2 is SNEGSKA in the germline V gene (reference sequence). The J segment lost 3 bases and the V segment lost 3 bases, leaving 15 bases of the junction unmatched. The CDR3 runs to 17 residues. CDR3 residues: CSASRGGTGRRKETQYF. The CDR3 DNA reads TGCAGTGCTAGTCGGGGGGGGACGGGTAGGAGGAAAGAGACCCAGTACTTC.

The chain joins TRBV27 to TRBJ2-1; 11 nucleotides align to TRBD1. Germline V gene lookup returns CDR1 MNHEY and CDR2 SMNVEV (reference sequence). The trim removed 10 bases at V and 13 bases at J, leaving 12 bases unmatched. This CDR3 has 13 residues. This CDR3 is CAISNPGQGGQFF. Here the CDR3 DNA reads TGTGCCATCTCCAACCCGGGACAGGGGGGTCAGTTCTTC.

This clone was recorded once. The chain combines TRBV4-2 with TRBJ2-1; D possibly corresponds to TRBD2 (6 bases). CDR3 length: 16 residues. V was pared by 1 base and J by 3 bases, with 13 bases between. Germline values: CDR1 LGHNA, CDR2 YNFKEQ. CDR3 region: CASSQAPLANYNEQFF. The CDR3 DNA reads TGTGCCAGCAGCCAAGCCCCCCTAGCGAACTACAATGAGCAGTTCTTC.

The chain carries TRBV6-5 and TRBJ1-2; 7 bases align to TRBD1. V was clipped by 6 bases and J by 5 bases; unmatched bases: 12. Germline assignment: CDR1 MNHEY and CDR2 SVGAGI. The CDR3 extends over 15 amino acids. In DNA, the CDR3 is TGTGCCAGCAGAAGGACAGGCTCAACTCCTTATGGCTACACCTTC. Translating it yields CASRRTGSTPYGYTF.